Listed below are T cell receptor beta chains from one sample, sequenced in a study of technical replicates of blood from a handful of donors. Using immunoSEQ multiplex PCR, the repertoire was profiled, and TCRdb retains in-frame clones only, with some absent. Of tens of thousands of clones listed, 75% to 85% are singletons. Sequencing was performed on PBMCs. These TCRs come from a human donor in good health. Some clones in this sample may be carry-over from other donors' samples. Both conserved end residues are part of each CDR3. D genes are given only for firm matches. Size values are once, few and many counts, or a class for expanded clones, and some rows have none.

V	size	D	J	CDR3	DNA
TRBV7-9	NA	NA	TRBJ2-2	CASSAPGHLNTGELFF	TGTGCCAGCAGCGCCCCGGGACACTTAAACACCGGGGAGCTGTTTTTT
TRBV4-3	once	NA	TRBJ2-7	CASSQDVSYEQYF	TGCGCCAGCAGCCAAGACGTCTCCTACGAGCAGTACTTC
TRBV15	few	NA	TRBJ2-5	CATSRAGAEETQYF	TGTGCCACCAGCAGAGCAGGGGCGGAGGAGACCCAGTACTTC
TRBV9	NA	NA	TRBJ1-5	CASSRSGQGNQPQHF	TGTGCCAGCAGCCGTAGTGGGCAGGGAAATCAGCCCCAGCATTTT
TRBV9	NA	NA	TRBJ1-2	CASESIDGYTF	TGTGCCAGCGAGAGTATCGATGGCTACACCTTC
TRBV18	NA	NA	TRBJ2-2	CASSPRLTVSAGELFF	TGTGCCAGCTCACCGCGTCTTACTGTATCGGCCGGGGAGCTGTTTTTT
TRBV7-2	NA	NA	TRBJ1-1	CASSLRGNTEAFF	TGTGCCAGCAGCTTAAGAGGGAACACTGAAGCTTTCTTT
TRBV10-3	once	NA	TRBJ1-4	CAIQGGGNEKLFF	TGTGCCATCCAAGGGGGGGGTAATGAAAAACTGTTTTTT
TRBV5-6	NA	NA	TRBJ1-2	CASSQGVGYTF	TGTGCCAGCAGCCAAGGGGTTGGCTACACCTTC
TRBV6-5	NA	TRBD1	TRBJ1-4	CATGQGSEKLFF	TGTGCCACCGGACAGGGGAGCGAAAAACTGTTTTTT
TRBV4-3	NA	TRBD2	TRBJ2-5	CASSQDRLAGGIETQYF	TGCGCCAGCAGCCAAGATCGACTAGCGGGAGGGATAGAGACCCAGTACTTC
TRBV6-5	NA	NA	TRBJ2-2	CASSYGLLQDTGELFF	TGTGCCAGCAGTTATGGTCTGCTGCAGGACACCGGGGAGCTGTTTTTT
TRBV15	few	NA	TRBJ1-4	CATSRDSATNEKLFF	TGTGCCACCAGCAGAGACAGTGCAACTAATGAAAAACTGTTTTTT
TRBV25-1	NA	NA	TRBJ2-5	CASSDSRAVTETQYF	TGTGCCAGCAGTGACTCAAGAGCGGTTACTGAGACCCAGTACTTC
TRBV9	NA	TRBD2	TRBJ2-1	CASSPLGLAGHNEQFF	TGTGCCAGCAGCCCCCTGGGACTAGCGGGCCACAATGAGCAGTTCTTC
TRBV6-5	NA	TRBD1	TRBJ1-5	CATQGESGSNQPQHF	TGTGCCACCCAGGGGGAGTCGGGAAGCAATCAGCCCCAGCATTTT
TRBV27	NA	TRBD2	TRBJ2-2	CASSFPRGRETGELFF	TGTGCCAGCAGTTTCCCCCGCGGGAGAGAGACCGGGGAGCTGTTTTTT
TRBV10-3	few	NA	TRBJ2-7	CAISEIGFEQYF	TGTGCCATCAGTGAGATCGGGTTCGAGCAGTACTTC
TRBV4-3	once	NA	TRBJ2-1	CASSQSLTASSYNEQFF	TGCGCCAGCAGCCAGAGTTTGACAGCCAGCTCCTACAATGAGCAGTTCTTC
TRBV6-1	NA	TRBD2	TRBJ2-7	CASVRRGGLF	TGTGCCAGCGTCCGCCGGGGGGGCCTTTTC
TRBV5-1	NA	NA	TRBJ2-7	CASSLGYRDEGEGDEQYF	TGCGCCAGCAGCTTGGGGTATCGCGACGAGGGGGAGGGCGACGAGCAGTACTTC
TRBV7-7	NA	NA	TRBJ1-5	CASSSTRDMRENQPQHF	TGTGCCAGCAGTTCGACCCGGGACATGAGGGAGAATCAGCCCCAGCATTTT
TRBV21-1	few	NA	TRBJ1-2	CASSKDKNYGYTF	TGTGCCAGCAGCAAAGACAAAAACTATGGCTACACCTTC
TRBV10-3	NA	NA	TRBJ1-4	CAISESGNEKLFF	TGTGCCATCAGTGAGTCGGGCAATGAAAAACTGTTTTTT
TRBV7-2	NA	NA	TRBJ2-5	CASSLPGQETQYF	TGTGCCAGCAGCTTACCGGGCCAAGAGACCCAGTACTTC
TRBV6-1	NA	NA	TRBJ2-1	CASSEIDEQFF	TGTGCCAGCAGTGAAATAGATGAGCAGTTCTTC
TRBV27	NA	TRBD1	TRBJ2-1	CASSKPGQGINEQFF	TGTGCCAGCAGTAAACCGGGACAGGGGATCAATGAGCAGTTCTTC
TRBV4-3	NA	NA	TRBJ1-4	CASSQVRKLFF	TGCGCCAGCAGCCAAGTTCGAAAACTGTTTTTT
TRBV11-2	NA	NA	TRBJ2-7	CASSLVGGPFYEQYF	TGTGCCAGCAGCTTAGTGGGGGGGCCTTTCTACGAGCAGTACTTC
TRBV19	NA	NA	TRBJ2-1	CASTNTFQQFF	TGTGCCAGTACAAACACCTTCCAGCAGTTCTTC
TRBV10-3	NA	TRBD1	TRBJ2-7	CAISDSGQGKIKDF	TGTGCCATCAGTGATTCGGGACAGGGTAAGATTAAGGACTTC
TRBV6-6	NA	TRBD1	TRBJ2-7	CASSYGGTGVYEQYF	TGTGCCAGCAGTTACGGCGGGACAGGGGTCTACGAGCAGTACTTC
TRBV6-1	NA	TRBD2	TRBJ2-1	CASSGRTSGNYNEQFF	TGTGCCAGCAGTGGCCGGACTAGCGGGAACTACAATGAGCAGTTCTTC
TRBV5-1	NA	TRBD2	TRBJ2-3	CASSLVAGGTDTQYF	TGCGCCAGCAGCTTGGTAGCGGGGGGCACAGATACGCAGTATTTT
TRBV27	NA	NA	TRBJ2-5	CASSATVEETQYF	TGTGCCAGCAGCGCAACGGTGGAGGAGACCCAGTACTTC
TRBV7-2	once	TRBD2	TRBJ2-1	CASSISGSPLLFF	TGTGCCAGCAGCATTAGCGGGAGCCCCCTTCTCTTCTTC
TRBV29-1	NA	NA	TRBJ1-5	CSALSQPQHF	TGCAGCGCACTGAGTCAGCCCCAGCATTTT
TRBV28	once	TRBD1	TRBJ1-5	CASSRGQGRLPPQHF	TGTGCCAGCAGCCGAGGACAGGGTAGATTGCCGCCCCAGCATTTT
TRBV15	NA	NA	TRBJ2-1	CATSRDSQVSSYNEQFF	TGTGCCACCAGCAGAGATAGCCAAGTAAGCTCCTACAATGAGCAGTTCTTC
TRBV30	NA	NA	TRBJ2-3	CAWSVTSTDTQYF	TGTGCCTGGAGTGTGACTAGTACAGATACGCAGTATTTT
TRBV30	NA	NA	TRBJ1-5	CAWSGQSYQPQHF	TGTGCCTGGAGTGGACAATCGTATCAGCCCCAGCATTTT
TRBV6-5	once	TRBD1	TRBJ1-2	CASSSLTGAFYGYTF	TGTGCCAGCAGTTCCTTGACAGGGGCGTTCTATGGCTACACCTTC
TRBV15	NA	NA	TRBJ1-2	CATSRENQLAGTF	TGTGCCACCAGCAGAGAAAATCAGCTGGCGGGAACCTTC
TRBV30	NA	NA	TRBJ2-5	CAWSVGQKETQYF	TGTGCCTGGAGTGTAGGACAGAAAGAGACCCAGTACTTC
TRBV6-1	NA	NA	TRBJ1-6	CASTEKNWSSYNSPLHF	TGTGCCAGCACTGAAAAAAACTGGAGCTCCTATAATTCACCCCTCCACTTT
TRBV7-2	NA	NA	TRBJ2-5	CASSSRWETQYF	TGTGCCAGCAGCTCCCGGTGGGAGACCCAGTACTTC
TRBV2	NA	NA	TRBJ2-5	CASRGGPWGETQYF	TGTGCCAGCCGGGGAGGACCATGGGGAGAGACCCAGTACTTC
TRBV29-1	once	TRBD2	TRBJ2-3	CSVKTSGSTDTQYF	TGCAGCGTTAAGACTAGCGGGAGCACAGATACGCAGTATTTT
TRBV6-6	few	TRBD1	TRBJ1-5	CASSSRGDQPQHF	TGTGCCAGCAGTTCCAGGGGGGATCAGCCCCAGCATTTT
TRBV9	NA	NA	TRBJ1-4	CASSASGQGNEKLFF	TGTGCCAGCAGCGCTTCAGGGCAAGGAAATGAAAAACTGTTTTTT
TRBV7-3	NA	NA	TRBJ1-1	CASSSQGNTEAFF	TGTGCCAGCAGCTCCCAGGGGAACACTGAAGCTTTCTTT
TRBV5-6	NA	NA	TRBJ1-4	CASSLLEQEPNEKLFF	TGTGCCAGCAGCTTGCTCGAACAGGAACCTAATGAAAAACTGTTTTTT
TRBV29-1	NA	TRBD1	TRBJ2-3	CSVDRGLTDTQYF	TGCAGCGTCGACAGGGGGTTAACAGATACGCAGTATTTT
TRBV6-6	NA	NA	TRBJ1-2	CASRTGGEGNYGYTF	TGTGCCAGCCGAACGGGGGGGGAGGGAAACTATGGCTACACCTTC
TRBV18	NA	NA	TRBJ2-2	CASSGVDTGELFF	TGTGCCAGCTCCGGGGTGGACACCGGGGAGCTGTTTTTT
TRBV29-1	NA	NA	TRBJ2-3	CSVDSSSTDTQYF	TGCAGCGTTGACAGTTCGAGCACAGATACGCAGTATTTT
TRBV19	NA	NA	TRBJ1-6	CASGDIINNSPLHF	TGTGCCAGTGGTGACATAATAAATAATTCACCCCTCCACTTT
TRBV5-1	NA	TRBD1	TRBJ1-2	CASSTTGEWYGYTF	TGCGCCAGCAGCACCACAGGGGAGTGGTATGGCTACACCTTC
TRBV18	NA	TRBD1	TRBJ1-2	CASSRSTGEWHGYTF	TGTGCCAGCTCACGCTCGACAGGGGAGTGGCATGGCTACACCTTC